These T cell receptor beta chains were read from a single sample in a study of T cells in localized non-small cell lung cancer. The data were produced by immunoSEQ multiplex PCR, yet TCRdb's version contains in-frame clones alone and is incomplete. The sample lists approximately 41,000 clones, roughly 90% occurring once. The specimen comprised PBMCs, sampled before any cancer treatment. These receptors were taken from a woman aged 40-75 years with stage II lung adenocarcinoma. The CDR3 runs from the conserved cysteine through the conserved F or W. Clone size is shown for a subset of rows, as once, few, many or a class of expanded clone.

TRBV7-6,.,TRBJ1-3,CASSRTRVTGNTIYF
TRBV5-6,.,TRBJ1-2,CASSWGWGTYGYTF
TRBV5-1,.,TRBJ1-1,CASTRRGTEAFF
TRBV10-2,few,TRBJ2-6,CASSSGLGANVLTF
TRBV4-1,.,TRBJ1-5,CASSQGQRNQPQHF
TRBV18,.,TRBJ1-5,CASSLSGLRGPQHF
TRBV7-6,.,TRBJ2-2,CASSLNRAGTGELFF
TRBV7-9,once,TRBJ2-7,CASSPSGQGSYEQYF
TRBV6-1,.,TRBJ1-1,CASSYPSRDTEAFF
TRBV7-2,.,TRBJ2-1,CASSRIQGLAGGRNEQFF
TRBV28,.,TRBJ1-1,CASSDPGQGRRNTEAFF
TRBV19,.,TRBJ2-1,CASRQGQGQEAYNEQFF
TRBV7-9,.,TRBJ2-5,CASSPVGETQYF
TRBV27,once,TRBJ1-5,CASSGGGWGYNQPQHF
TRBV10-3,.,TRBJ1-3,CAISADSGNTIYF
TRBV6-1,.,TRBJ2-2,CASSVSQGSTGELFF
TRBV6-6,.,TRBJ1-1,CASSQGQGRKTEAFF
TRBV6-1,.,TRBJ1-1,CASSFPDENTEAFF
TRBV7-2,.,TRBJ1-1,CASSSGGGIYTEAFF
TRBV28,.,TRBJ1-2,CASRDRGRDGYTF
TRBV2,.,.,CASAQDRGNYEQYF
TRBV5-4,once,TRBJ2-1,CASSHSGGASNEQFF
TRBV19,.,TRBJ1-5,CASSRGGQGNQPQHF
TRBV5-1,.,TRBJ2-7,CASSPGFGTSVYEQYF
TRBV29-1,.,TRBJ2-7,CSVGGATYEQYF
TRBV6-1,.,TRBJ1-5,CASSLGQGNQPQHF
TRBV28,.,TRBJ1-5,CASGGVMSNQPQHF
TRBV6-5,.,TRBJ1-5,CASSKQGWGNQPQHF
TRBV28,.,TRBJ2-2,CASSRGMMSHPGELFF
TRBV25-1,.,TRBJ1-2,CASSEYPGYGYTF
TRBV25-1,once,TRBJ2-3,CASLGGATDTQYF
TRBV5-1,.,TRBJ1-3,CASSLDRARGNTIYF
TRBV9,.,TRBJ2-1,CASSEALGPGEQFF
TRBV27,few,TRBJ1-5,CASSYRALEPQHF
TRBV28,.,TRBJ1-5,CASKSATGGYDQPQHF
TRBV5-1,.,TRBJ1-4,CASSLGRANEKLFF
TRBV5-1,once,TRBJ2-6,CASSLITGASGANVLTF
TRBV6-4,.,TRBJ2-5,CASARDYGETQYF
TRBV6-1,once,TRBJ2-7,CASSLQGPTYEQYF
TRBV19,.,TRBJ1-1,CASSYLTGGTEAFF
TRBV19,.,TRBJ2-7,CASSTPQGARYEQYF
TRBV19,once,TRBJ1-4,CASRGRATNEKLFF
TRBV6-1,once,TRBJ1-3,CASSDDLGGNTIYF